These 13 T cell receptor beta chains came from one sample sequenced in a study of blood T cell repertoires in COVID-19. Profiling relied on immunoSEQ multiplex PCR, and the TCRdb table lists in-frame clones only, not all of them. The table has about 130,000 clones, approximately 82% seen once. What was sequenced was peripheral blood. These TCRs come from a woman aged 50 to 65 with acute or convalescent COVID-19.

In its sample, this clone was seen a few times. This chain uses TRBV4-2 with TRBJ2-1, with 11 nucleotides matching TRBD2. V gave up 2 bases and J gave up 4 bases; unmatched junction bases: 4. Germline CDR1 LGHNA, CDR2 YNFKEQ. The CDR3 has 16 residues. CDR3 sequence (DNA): TGTGCCAGCAGCCAAACACTAGCGGGAGTTTACAATGAGCAGTTCTTC. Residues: CASSQTLAGVYNEQFF.

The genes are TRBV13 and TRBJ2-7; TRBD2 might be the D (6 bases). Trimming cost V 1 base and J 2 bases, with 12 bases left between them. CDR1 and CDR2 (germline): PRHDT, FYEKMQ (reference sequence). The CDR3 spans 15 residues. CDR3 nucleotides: TGTGCCAGCAGCTTAGTCTTCGGGGGAACCTACGAGCAGTACTTC. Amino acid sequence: CASSLVFGGTYEQYF.

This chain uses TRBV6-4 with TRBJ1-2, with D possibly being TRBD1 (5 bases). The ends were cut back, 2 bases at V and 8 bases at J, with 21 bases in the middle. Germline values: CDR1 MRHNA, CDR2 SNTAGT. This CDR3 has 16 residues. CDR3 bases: TGTGCCAGCAGTGACCTGGCGACAGTAGGGGTTGGCGGCTACACCTTC. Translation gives CASSDLATVGVGGYTF.

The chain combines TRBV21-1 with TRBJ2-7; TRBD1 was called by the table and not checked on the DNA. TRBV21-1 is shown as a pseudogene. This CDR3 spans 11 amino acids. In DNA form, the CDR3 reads TGTGCCACGGACAGGGTTGACGAGCAGTACTTC. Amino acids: CATDRVDEQYF.

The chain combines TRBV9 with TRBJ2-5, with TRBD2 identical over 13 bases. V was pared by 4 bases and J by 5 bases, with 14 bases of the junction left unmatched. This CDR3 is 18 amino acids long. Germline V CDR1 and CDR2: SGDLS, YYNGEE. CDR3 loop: CASSYGLAGAANGETQYF. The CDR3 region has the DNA TGTGCCAGCAGCTACGGACTAGCGGGGGCCGCGAATGGGGAGACCCAGTACTTC.

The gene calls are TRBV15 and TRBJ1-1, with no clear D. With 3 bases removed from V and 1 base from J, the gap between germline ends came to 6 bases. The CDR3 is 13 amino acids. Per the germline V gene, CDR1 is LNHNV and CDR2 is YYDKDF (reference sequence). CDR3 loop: CATSRSGNTEAFF. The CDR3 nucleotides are TGTGCCACCAGCAGGTCAGGGAACACTGAAGCTTTCTTT. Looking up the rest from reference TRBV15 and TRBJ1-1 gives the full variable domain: DAMVIQNPRYQVTQFGKPVTLSCSQTLNHNVMYWYQQKSSQAPKLLFHYYDKDFNNEADTPDNFQSRRPNTSFCFLDIRSPGLGDTAMYLCATSRSGNTEAFFGQGTRLTVV.

In DNA, the CDR3 is TGCAGCGTTTCCCGGACAGGTTTGAACACTGAAGCTTTCTTT. Its translation is CSVSRTGLNTEAFF. The chain employs TRBV29-1 and TRBJ1-1; 7 bases are a match to TRBD1. J gave up 0 bases and V 5 bases, and 6 bases lay outside the gene matches. Germline V gene data show CDR1 as SQVTM and CDR2 as ANQGSEA. The CDR3 covers 14 residues.

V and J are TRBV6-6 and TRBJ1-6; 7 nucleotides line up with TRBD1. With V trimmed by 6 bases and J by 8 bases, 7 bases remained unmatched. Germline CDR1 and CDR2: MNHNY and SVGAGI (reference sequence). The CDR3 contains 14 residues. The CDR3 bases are TGTGCCAGCAGAGCCGACAGGGTACATTCACCCCTCCACTTT. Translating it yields CASRADRVHSPLHF.

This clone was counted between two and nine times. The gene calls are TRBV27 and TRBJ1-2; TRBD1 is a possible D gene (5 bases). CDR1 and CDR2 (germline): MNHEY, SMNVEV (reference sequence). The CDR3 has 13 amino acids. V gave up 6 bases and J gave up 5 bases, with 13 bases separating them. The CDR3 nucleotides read TGTGCCAGCAGCCCAGCCCAGGGTTATGGCTACACCTTC. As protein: CASSPAQGYGYTF.

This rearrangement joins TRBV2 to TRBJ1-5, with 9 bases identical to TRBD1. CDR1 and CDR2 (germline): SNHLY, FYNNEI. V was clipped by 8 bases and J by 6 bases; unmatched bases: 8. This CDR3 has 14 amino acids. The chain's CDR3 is CASGGTGRIQPQHF. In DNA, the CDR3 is TGTGCCAGCGGGGGGACAGGGCGGATTCAGCCCCAGCATTTT.

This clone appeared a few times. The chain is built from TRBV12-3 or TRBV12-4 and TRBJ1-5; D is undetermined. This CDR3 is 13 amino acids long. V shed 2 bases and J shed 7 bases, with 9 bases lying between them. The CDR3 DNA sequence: TGTGCCAGCAGTTTATTTGCAGGCCAGCCCCAGCATTTT. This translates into CASSLFAGQPQHF.

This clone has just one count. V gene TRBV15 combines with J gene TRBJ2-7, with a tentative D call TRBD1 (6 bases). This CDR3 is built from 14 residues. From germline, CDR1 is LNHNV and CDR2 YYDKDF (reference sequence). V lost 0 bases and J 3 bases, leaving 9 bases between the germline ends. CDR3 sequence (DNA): TGTGCCACCAGCAGAGATAAACAGGGCTACGAGCAGTACTTC. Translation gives CATSRDKQGYEQYF.

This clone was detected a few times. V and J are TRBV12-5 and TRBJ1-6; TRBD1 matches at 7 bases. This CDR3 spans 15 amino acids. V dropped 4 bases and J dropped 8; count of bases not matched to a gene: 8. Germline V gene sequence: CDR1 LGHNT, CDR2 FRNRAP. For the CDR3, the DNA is TGTGCTAGTGGTTATGGCCAGGGGGTAGATTCACCCCTCCACTTT. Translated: CASGYGQGVDSPLHF.